This T cell receptor beta chain was recorded in a study of T cell changes during pregnancy in multiple sclerosis. Sequencing used immunoSEQ multiplex PCR; TCRdb keeps in-frame clones, though not all of them. The table lists under 40,000 clones, roughly 93% of them singletons, with approximately 4.5% in the top ten. Germline CDR1 is ENHRY and CDR2 is SYGVKD. The CDR3 is made up of 15 amino acids. With V trimmed by 5 bases and J by 3 bases, 9 bases remained unmatched. The genes are TRBV10-3 and TRBJ2-7, with 8 bases fitting TRBD1. This material consisted of peripheral blood, taken in the second trimester of pregnancy. The receptor was isolated from a female donor in good health, enrolled as a control in a pregnancy study. The CDR3: CAISNRGNPIYEQYF. DNA for the CDR3: TGTGCCATCAGTAACAGGGGGAACCCAATCTACGAGCAGTACTTC.